These 23 T cell receptor beta chains originate from one sample sequenced in a study of T cell clonotyping in hematopoietic cell transplantation. Sample time point: recipient sample about 28 days before transplant, after cytoreduction. Assay: immunoSEQ multiplex PCR; the TCRdb copy retains only in-frame clones and omits some. The sample shows approximately 44,000 clones, 75% to 90% of them seen only once. This specimen consisted of peripheral blood mononuclear cells, obtained before stem cell transplant. The receptors shown here come from a man aged 55 to 70 with acute myeloid leukemia. Some clones in this sample may be carry-over from other donors' samples.

This clone was observed a single time. This sequence joins TRBV6-1 and TRBJ2-7; 11 bases are shared with TRBD2. The junction had 2 bases not matched to a gene; V was cut back by 2 bases and J by 2 bases. This CDR3 has 15 residues. Looked up from germline, CDR1 is MNHNS and CDR2 is SASEGT. CDR3 DNA sequence: TGTGCCAGCAGTGAAACTAGCGGGGGAACCTACGAGCAGTACTTC. Translated, it gives CASSETSGGTYEQYF.

The chain joins TRBV5-1 to TRBJ2-7; TRBD1 aligns across 7 bases. V was clipped by 0 bases and J by 5 bases; unmatched bases: 8. CDR3 length: 15 amino acids. Germline V CDR1 and CDR2: SGHRS, YFSETQ. The chain's CDR3 is CASSLVVTGRNEQYF. The CDR3 DNA follows: TGCGCCAGCAGCTTGGTAGTGACAGGGCGCAACGAGCAGTACTTC.

This sequence joins TRBV19 and TRBJ2-6; tentatively, D is TRBD1 or TRBD2 (5 bases each). The ends were cut back, 7 bases at V and 0 bases at J, with 16 bases in the middle. The CDR3 runs 17 residues. Germline V gives CDR1 LNHDA, CDR2 SQIVND (reference sequence). CDR3 loop: CASTYRGRLSGANVLTF. The DNA of the CDR3 is TGTGCCAGTACCTATCGGGGACGGCTCTCTGGGGCCAACGTCCTGACTTTC.

This clone came up a few times. One end of the junction is discordant with germline, which a read error may explain. The genes are TRBV7-7 and TRBJ2-7, with TRBD1 identical over 9 bases. The CDR3 has 13 residues. Germline values: CDR1 SSHAT, CDR2 FNYEAQ (reference sequence). The CDR3 coding sequence is TGTGCTAGCAGTTCGGGACAGGGCAACGAGCAGTACTTC. Its translation: CASSSGQGNEQYF.

The chain uses TRBV5-1 and TRBJ1-1; D is ambiguous. This CDR3 region has 15 residues. CDR1 is SGHRS, CDR2 YFSETQ, per germline. V was clipped by 0 bases and J by 0 bases, with 9 bases between them. The CDR3 DNA is TGCGCCAGCAGCTTGGAAATGTTACTGAACACTGAAGCTTTCTTT. Its protein is CASSLEMLLNTEAFF.

The chain employs TRBV27 and TRBJ2-6, with D unclear. This CDR3 contains 15 residues. V lost 3 bases, J lost 0 bases, and 6 bases lay in between. CDR1 MNHEY and CDR2 SMNVEV come from the germline V gene (reference sequence). CDR3 sequence: CASSFSYSGANVLTF. The CDR3 DNA sequence: TGTGCCAGCAGTTTTTCCTACTCTGGGGCCAACGTCCTGACTTTC.

This clone was observed a few times. The chain is built from TRBV6-5 and TRBJ2-7, with 13 positions matching TRBD2. The CDR3 is made up of 15 amino acids. Germline V gene lookup returns CDR1 MNHEY and CDR2 SVGAGI. The ends lost 6 bases at V and 2 bases at J; junction bases unmatched: 4. CDR3 protein: CASRTGTSGAYEQYF. For the CDR3, the DNA is TGTGCCAGCAGAACCGGGACTAGCGGGGCCTACGAGCAGTACTTC.

This clone was counted a single time. The V call is TRBV2, the J call TRBJ2-5; maybe TRBD1 (5 bases). Trimming removed 10 bases at V and 4 bases at J, with 10 bases between. The V gene's germline CDR1 is SNHLY and CDR2 FYNNEI. The CDR3 is made up of 11 amino acids. CDR3 protein: CATQGPETQYF. The CDR3 DNA reads TGTGCCACTCAGGGCCCAGAGACCCAGTACTTC.

This chain connects TRBV7-2 to TRBJ2-5; 9 bases are shared with TRBD2. The trim removed 6 bases at V and 3 bases at J, leaving 5 bases unmatched. CDR1 is SGHTA, CDR2 FQGNSA, per germline. This CDR3 spans 14 amino acids. The CDR3 coding sequence is TGTGCCAGCAGAGACGCGGGGGGGGAAGAGACCCAGTACTTC. This translates into CASRDAGGEETQYF.

The rearrangement links TRBV19 to TRBJ1-4; no clear D. The V end was cut by 7 bases, the J end by 5 bases, with 26 bases between. The germline CDR1 and CDR2 sequences are LNHDA and SQIVND (reference sequence). The CDR3 runs 18 residues. The CDR3 region is CASKTIETPKGINEKLFF. CDR3 sequence (DNA): TGTGCCAGTAAAACAATCGAGACACCCAAAGGGATAAATGAAAAACTGTTTTTT.

The chain employs TRBV11-2 and TRBJ1-1; 7 nucleotides match TRBD1. V was pared by 5 bases and J by 7 bases, with 7 bases of the junction left unmatched. Germline V gene sequence: CDR1 SGHAT, CDR2 FQNNGV. This CDR3 is built from 13 residues. The CDR3 DNA sequence: TGTGCCAGCAGCCCAGCCCACAGGGGTGAAGCTTTCTTT. It codes for CASSPAHRGEAFF.

V is TRBV19 and J is TRBJ2-7; 10 nucleotides align to TRBD2. The CDR3 length is 14 residues. Germline-derived CDR1 and CDR2 are LNHDA and SQIVND (reference sequence). Trimming removed 9 bases from V and 0 bases from J; junction bases left unmatched: 5. The CDR3 region has the DNA TGTGCCAGCAATAGCGGGGGGCTCTCCTACGAGCAGTACTTC. This encodes CASNSGGLSYEQYF.

The genes are TRBV19 and TRBJ1-5; weak D call: TRBD1 (5 bases). The CDR3 has 13 residues. In germline, CDR1 is LNHDA, CDR2 SQIVND (reference sequence). V dropped 5 bases and J dropped 5 bases, with 10 bases sitting between them. CDR3 region: CASSSDRDQPQHF. CDR3 nucleotide sequence: TGTGCCAGTAGTTCCGACAGAGATCAGCCCCAGCATTTT.

This sequence joins TRBV4-1 and TRBJ2-2, with 7 bases lining up with TRBD1. In germline, CDR1 is MGHRA, CDR2 YSYEKL. The CDR3 is 21 residues long. The junction had 28 bases not matched to a gene; V was cut back by 7 bases and J by 5 bases. The CDR3, as DNA: TGCGCCAGCAACATAAACACTGCCGGGCTTAAAAACAGGGGACAAACCGGGGAGCTGTTTTTT. It codes for CASNINTAGLKNRGQTGELFF.

V is TRBV28 and J is TRBJ1-1; no clear D. The CDR3 extends over 15 amino acids. Per germline, CDR1 MDHEN and CDR2 SYDVKM. The V and J ends lost 1 base and 0 bases respectively, with 9 bases between them. CDR3 sequence: CASSLFRTMNTEAFF. The CDR3 DNA reads as TGTGCCAGCAGTTTATTTCGGACTATGAACACTGAAGCTTTCTTT.

The J gene is TRBJ2-1, the V gene TRBV5-8; 9 positions agree with TRBD2. Germline V gives CDR1 SGHTS, CDR2 YDEGEE. Germline trimming cut 7 bases from V and 3 bases from J; bases unmatched to any gene: 14. The CDR3 covers 17 residues. This CDR3 is CASVSSAGGFLYNEQFF. The CDR3 nucleotides read TGTGCCAGCGTTTCGTCAGCGGGGGGCTTCCTCTACAATGAGCAGTTCTTC. The variable domain in full, with the rest retrieved from reference TRBV5-8 and TRBJ2-1, is EAGVTQSPTHLIKTRGQQATLRCSPISGHTSVYWYQQALGLGLQFLLWYDEGEERNRGNFPPRFSGRQFPNYSSELNVNALELEDSALYLCASVSSAGGFLYNEQFFGPGTRLTVL.

The genes are TRBV2 and TRBJ1-6; the D is unclear. The CDR3 consists of 14 residues. CDR1 and CDR2 (germline): SNHLY, FYNNEI. Trimming took off 4 bases at V and 10 bases at J, with 14 bases between the two ends. The CDR3 coding sequence is TGTGCCAGCAGTGTTGAGTCCCCAAGATCACCCCTCCACTTT. This encodes CASSVESPRSPLHF.

The V call is TRBV4-1, the J call TRBJ2-1; TRBD1 matches 9 bases. The CDR3 consists of 16 residues. The trim removed 3 bases at V and 8 bases at J, leaving 11 bases unmatched. CDR1 is MGHRA, CDR2 YSYEKL, per germline. CDR3 bases: TGCGCCAGCAGCCATGATGATAGGACAGGGGTTGATGAGCAGTTCTTC. Protein: CASSHDDRTGVDEQFF.

V usage is TRBV28 and J usage is TRBJ2-7, with 7 bases aligning to TRBD1. The CDR3 has 12 residues. Germline V lookup: CDR1 MDHEN, CDR2 SYDVKM. J was trimmed by 6 bases and V by 2 bases; bases with no gene match: 1. The CDR3 DNA sequence: TGTGCCAGCAGTTTAACAGGGGTCGAGCAGTACTTC. Residues: CASSLTGVEQYF.

A single count supports this clone. The rearrangement links TRBV6-5 to TRBJ1-5; 7 bases are shared with TRBD1. CDR3 length equals 14 residues. Germline V gives CDR1 MNHEY, CDR2 SVGAGI. V dropped 8 bases and J dropped 7; count of bases not matched to a gene: 11. CDR3: CASDRTGRGQPQHF. The CDR3 coding sequence is TGTGCCAGCGATCGGACAGGCCGAGGCCAGCCCCAGCATTTT.

V gene TRBV7-2 combines with J gene TRBJ1-2, with D possibly TRBD1 on 6 matching bases. Trimming removed 1 base from V and 6 bases from J, with 12 bases in between. From germline, CDR1 is SGHTA and CDR2 FQGNSA. The CDR3 spans 14 residues. The chain's CDR3 is CASSLGPGADGYTF. The CDR3 region has the DNA TGTGCCAGCAGCTTAGGTCCGGGGGCAGATGGCTACACCTTC.

The chain uses TRBV28 and TRBJ1-5; D uncertain. The CDR3 covers 15 residues. Germline V gives CDR1 MDHEN, CDR2 SYDVKM. The V end was cut by 5 bases, the J end by 4 bases, with 15 bases between. The CDR3 region is CASSQVRGYNQPQHF. As DNA, the CDR3 is TGTGCCAGCAGTCAGGTCAGAGGGTATAATCAGCCCCAGCATTTT.

The chain links TRBV7-2 to TRBJ2-3; D might be TRBD2 (6 bases). CDR1 is SGHTA, CDR2 FQGNSA, per germline. The CDR3 has 15 residues. The germline V and J ends were trimmed by 1 base and 1 base, with 9 bases remaining between them. The DNA for the CDR3 is TGTGCCAGCAGCTTAGTCGCTAGCGGCACAGATACGCAGTATTTT. Its protein product is CASSLVASGTDTQYF.